The 32 T cell receptor beta chains given below trace back to one sample, sequenced in a study of identical twins. TCRdb passed the 5' RACE reads through MiXCR, listing each CDR3 protein once. The sample comprises roughly 470,000 distinct CDR3 sequences, more than 13% of which are singletons, and approximately 1% rests with the top ten. The data were also submitted as part of a second study, on yellow fever vaccine responses in identical twins.

Material: CD4+ T cells sorted from blood. Receptors were obtained from a woman under 30 in good health.

In its sample, this clonotype was seen a few times. The V call is TRBV6-5, the J call TRBJ2-5, with D tentatively TRBD2 (6 bases). CDR3 length equals 17 residues. The V gene lost 2 bases and the J gene lost 5 bases, with 21 bases spanning the gap. Per germline, CDR1 MNHEY and CDR2 SVGAGI. CDR3 region: CASSYLAKNLIGETQYF. The CDR3 region has the DNA TGTGCCAGCAGTTACCTAGCGAAAAATCTAATTGGGGAGACCCAGTACTTC.

A few counts support this clonotype. This sequence joins TRBV4-1 and TRBJ2-2, with no clear D. V gave up 3 bases and J gave up 0 bases, with 17 bases separating them. CDR3 size: 18 residues. The germline CDR1 and CDR2 sequences are MGHRA and YSYEKL. In DNA form, the CDR3 reads TGCGCCAGCAGCCACCCACTTTTAGAGAGTTCGAACACCGGGGAGCTGTTTTTT. It codes for CASSHPLLESSNTGELFF.

The chain recombines TRBV7-9 with TRBJ2-7, with TRBD2 matching over 7 bases. Losses at the gene ends were 4 bases for V and 6 bases for J; bases not matched to a gene: 15. Per germline, CDR1 SEHNR and CDR2 FQNEAQ (reference sequence). The CDR3 contains 16 residues. The CDR3: CASSSRWAGEGSEQYF. The CDR3 bases are TGTGCCAGCAGCTCCCGTTGGGCGGGAGAAGGCAGCGAGCAGTACTTC.

This clonotype came up a few times. Sequence at one end of the junction differs from germline and may be a read error. This chain links TRBV5-6 with TRBJ2-5; TRBD2 might be the D (5 bases). The CDR3 has 11 amino acids. Germline V gene lookup returns CDR1 SGHDT and CDR2 YYEEEE. The CDR3 DNA sequence: TGTGCCAGCAGCTTGACCGGGAAGCCCGAATTC. Translating gives CASSLTGKPEF.

This chain uses TRBV11-1 with TRBJ1-1, with D hard to call. Deletions cut 0 bases from V and 5 bases from J, with 7 bases between. Germline V gene lookup returns CDR1 SGHAT and CDR2 FQDESV (reference sequence). CDR3 length: 13 residues. The CDR3 DNA is TGTGCCAGCAGCTTAGCGGAGAAAACTGAAGCTTTCTTT. Its translation: CASSLAEKTEAFF. The variable domain in full, completed from reference TRBV11-1 and TRBJ1-1, reads EAEVAQSPRYKITEKSQAVAFWCDPISGHATLYWYRQILGQGPELLVQFQDESVVDDSQLPKDRFSAERLKGVDSTLKIQPAELGDSAMYLCASSLAEKTEAFFGQGTRLTVV.

This clonotype was seen a handful of times. The genes are TRBV3-1 and TRBJ2-5; 7 positions agree with TRBD1. The CDR3 has 15 residues. With V trimmed by 0 bases and J by 0 bases, 1 base remained unmatched. CDR1 and CDR2 (germline): LGHDT, YNNKEL (reference sequence). The CDR3 region is CASSQETGNQETQYF. The CDR3 nucleotides read TGTGCCAGCAGCCAAGAGACAGGGAACCAAGAGACCCAGTACTTC.

Many counts were recorded for this clonotype. The V and J genes are TRBV2 and TRBJ2-3; the match to TRBD2 covers 10 bases. CDR1 is SNHLY and CDR2 is FYNNEI in the germline V gene. The length of the CDR3 is 14 residues. With 3 bases clipped from V and 6 bases from J, the junction kept 3 bases outside the gene matches. This CDR3 is CASSEGGLADTQYF. The DNA for the CDR3 is TGTGCCAGCAGTGAGGGGGGACTAGCGGATACGCAGTATTTT.

The chain combines TRBV5-1 with TRBJ2-2; 10 nucleotides agree with TRBD2. Germline values: CDR1 SGHRS, CDR2 YFSETQ. The V and J ends lost 2 bases and 7 bases, in that order; junction bases with no gene match: 11. The CDR3 is 17 residues long. CDR3 nucleotide sequence: TGCGCCAGCAGCTTATTCGGCGGTAGCGGGAGGTTCGGGGAGCTGTTTTTT. Amino acid sequence: CASSLFGGSGRFGELFF. The whole variable domain, filled in from reference TRBV5-1 and TRBJ2-2, reads KAGVTQTPRYLIKTRGQQVTLSCSPISGHRSVSWYQQTPGQGLQFLFEYFSETQRNKGNFPGRFSGRQFSNSRSEMNVSTLELGDSALYLCASSLFGGSGRFGELFFGEGSRLTVL.

Only a few counts were recorded for this clonotype. V usage is TRBV28 and J usage is TRBJ2-1; 7 nucleotides match TRBD2. V lost 3 bases, J lost 5 bases, and 4 bases stayed unmatched. CDR3 size: 14 residues. Germline CDR1 and CDR2: MDHEN and SYDVKM. CDR3 coding DNA: TGTGCCAGCAGTTTTAGCGGGCTAGACAATGAGCAGTTCTTC. Encoded protein: CASSFSGLDNEQFF.

This clonotype has just a few counts. The chain links TRBV7-2 to TRBJ2-7; 8 bases are a match to TRBD2. CDR1 is SGHTA, CDR2 FQGNSA, per germline. This CDR3 has 12 residues. Germline trimming cut 5 bases from V and 9 bases from J; bases unmatched to any gene: 6. The CDR3 loop is CASSPLLAVQYF. CDR3 in DNA: TGTGCCAGCAGCCCTCTACTAGCGGTGCAGTACTTC.

This clonotype has only a few counts. The V gene is TRBV12-5, the J gene TRBJ2-1, with a possible D match to TRBD1 (6 bases). The CDR3 runs to 18 residues. Per the germline V gene, CDR1 is LGHNT and CDR2 is FRNRAP. The V end lost 1 base, the J end lost 0 bases, and 16 bases lay between the germline ends. CDR3 DNA sequence: TGTGCTAGTGGTTTGGCCCCCAAGGACAGATACTCCTACAATGAGCAGTTCTTC. Protein: CASGLAPKDRYSYNEQFF.

The rearrangement joins TRBV5-6 to TRBJ2-7; no firm D call. This CDR3 region has 13 residues. Germline CDR1 is SGHDT and CDR2 is YYEEEE. The V end lost 2 bases, the J end lost 6 bases, and 12 bases lay between the germline ends. CDR3 nucleotides: TGTGCCAGCAGCTTTGCACAGTCCAGCGAGCAGTACTTC. It translates to CASSFAQSSEQYF. Variable domain in full (rest from reference TRBV5-6 and TRBJ2-7): DAGVTQSPTHLIKTRGQQVTLRCSPKSGHDTVSWYQQALGQGPQFIFQYYEEEERQRGNFPDRFSGHQFPNYSSELNVNALLLGDSALYLCASSFAQSSEQYFGPGTRLTVT.

This clonotype was counted many times. The rearrangement links TRBV4-2 to TRBJ2-2, with TRBD2 as a possible D gene (6 bases). Trimming took 0 bases from V and 3 from J, leaving 32 bases between them. In germline, CDR1 is LGHNA, CDR2 YNFKEQ. CDR3 length equals 23 residues. CDR3 in amino acids: CASSQDPPTIPGLSFRDTGELFF. Written as DNA, the CDR3 is TGTGCCAGCAGCCAAGATCCCCCGACAATCCCGGGACTGTCCTTTCGGGACACCGGGGAGCTGTTTTTT.

This clonotype showed up many times. The chain links TRBV5-1 to TRBJ2-3; 7 positions match TRBD1. Losses at the gene ends were 2 bases for V and 9 bases for J; bases not matched to a gene: 3. There are 12 residues in the CDR3. CDR1 is SGHRS and CDR2 is YFSETQ in the germline V gene. CDR3 in amino acids: CASSFQGDTQYF. CDR3 DNA: TGCGCCAGCAGCTTCCAGGGGGACACGCAGTATTTT.

The sample holds a few counts of this clonotype. The V gene is TRBV9, the J gene TRBJ2-4, with D perhaps matching TRBD1 or TRBD2 (5 bases each). Trimming pared 0 bases from V and 13 bases from J, leaving 14 bases between. The CDR3 extends over 13 amino acids. Per the germline V gene, CDR1 is SGDLS and CDR2 is YYNGEE. The CDR3 protein is CASSVASEGLQYF. DNA of the CDR3: TGTGCCAGCAGCGTAGCTTCCGAGGGGCTCCAGTACTTC.

V gene TRBV10-3 combines with J gene TRBJ1-4; maybe TRBD1 (6 bases). V lost 11 bases to trimming and J lost 8 bases, with 12 bases between them. The CDR3 has 11 residues. Germline CDR1 is ENHRY and CDR2 is SYGVKD. The CDR3: CAAGASEKLFF. CDR3 bases: TGTGCCGCGGGGGCGAGCGAAAAACTGTTTTTT.

This clonotype was observed a handful of times. The chain combines TRBV5-1 with TRBJ2-3; 7 positions agree with TRBD1. Germline trimming cut 4 bases from V and 6 bases from J; bases unmatched to any gene: 5. This CDR3 is 13 amino acids long. CDR1 SGHRS and CDR2 YFSETQ come from the germline V gene. The CDR3 spells CASSTRTGDTQYF. The CDR3 DNA reads as TGCGCCAGCAGCACCCGGACAGGCGATACGCAGTATTTT.

This clonotype was picked up a small number of times. The chain combines TRBV2 with TRBJ1-3; maybe TRBD1 (6 bases). The V and J ends lost 6 bases and 0 bases respectively, with 12 bases between them. The CDR3 has 15 amino acids. Germline V lookup: CDR1 SNHLY, CDR2 FYNNEI. The CDR3 DNA reads TGTGCCAGCAGGAGGACAGCAACCTCTGGAAACACCATATATTTT. This sequence encodes CASRRTATSGNTIYF.

On this clonotype itself: It may be a read error: a sequence one base away is much more abundant. The gene calls are TRBV29-1 and TRBJ2-7, with a possible D match to TRBD2 (6 bases). The CDR3 runs 12 residues. V lost 7 bases and J 3 bases, leaving 13 bases between the germline ends. Germline V lookup: CDR1 SQVTM, CDR2 ANQGSEA. DNA for the CDR3: TGCAGCGCCCCAAGGACTAACTACGAGCAGTACTTC. Translating gives CSAPRTNYEQYF.

The chain is built from TRBV7-3 and TRBJ2-1; D possibly matches TRBD1 or TRBD2 (5 bases each). CDR3 length: 12 residues. Germline V gene sequence: CDR1 SGHTA, CDR2 FQGTGA. V was clipped by 4 bases and J by 14 bases, with 15 bases between them. This CDR3 reads CASSSRDGLKFF. In nucleotides, the CDR3 is TGTGCCAGCAGCTCCCGGGACGGTTTGAAGTTCTTC.

This clonotype was found a few times. The chain joins TRBV20-1 to TRBJ2-3; 8 nucleotides agree with TRBD1. This CDR3 has 14 residues. Losses at the gene ends were 3 bases for V and 2 bases for J; bases not matched to a gene: 4. Germline V gives CDR1 DFQATT, CDR2 SNEGSKA (reference sequence). Here the CDR3 DNA reads TGCAGTGCTAGGTATCAGGGGGCCACAGATACGCAGTATTTT. Translated, it gives CSARYQGATDTQYF.

This clonotype has a single count. Given a much more abundant clone one base away, this may be a read error. The chain combines TRBV5-1 with TRBJ2-1; 9 nucleotides line up with TRBD2. In germline, CDR1 is SGHRS, CDR2 YFSETQ. The V segment lost 0 bases and the J segment 14 bases; nucleotides outside the gene matches: 12. CDR3 size: 15 residues. The CDR3, as DNA: TGCGCCAGCAGCTTGGGGGCTAGCGGGGCCCACGAGAAGTTCTTC. It yields the protein CASSLGASGAHEKFF.

The J gene is TRBJ2-7, the V gene TRBV3-1, with 7 bases lining up with TRBD2. V dropped 3 bases and J dropped 3; count of bases not matched to a gene: 8. The CDR3 is 15 residues long. The V gene's germline CDR1 is LGHDT and CDR2 YNNKEL (reference sequence). The CDR3 loop reads CASSHRAGFSYEQYF. CDR3 coding DNA: TGTGCCAGCAGCCACAGAGCGGGATTTAGCTACGAGCAGTACTTC.

The chain joins TRBV28 to TRBJ2-4; D unclear. This CDR3 is 16 amino acids long. The V end lost 6 bases, the J end lost 2 bases, and 17 bases lay between the germline ends. Germline loops: CDR1 MDHEN, CDR2 SYDVKM. CDR3 protein: CASRKQNAATKNIQYF. The CDR3 DNA is TGTGCCAGCAGAAAACAGAACGCCGCGACCAAAAACATTCAGTACTTC.

This clonotype has only a few counts. The V and J genes are TRBV11-2 and TRBJ2-5; TRBD2 is a possible D gene (5 bases). Trimming removed 6 bases at V and 3 bases at J, with 11 bases between. CDR3 length equals 13 residues. Germline V gives CDR1 SGHAT, CDR2 FQNNGV. The CDR3 here is CASRFVEEETQYF. DNA for the CDR3: TGTGCCAGCAGGTTTGTGGAGGAAGAGACCCAGTACTTC.

This clonotype came up a few times. The J gene is TRBJ1-4, the V gene TRBV12-3 or TRBV12-4; weak D call: TRBD1 (5 bases). The CDR3 runs to 16 residues. V was clipped by 5 bases and J by 7 bases, with 20 bases between them. The CDR3 region is CASSPRLWGKLEKLFF. CDR3 DNA sequence: TGTGCCAGCAGTCCCCGGTTGTGGGGGAAACTTGAAAAACTGTTTTTT.

This clonotype has just a few counts. This chain uses TRBV5-1 with TRBJ2-6; 8 bases map to TRBD1. Germline assignment: CDR1 SGHRS and CDR2 YFSETQ. Trimming took 1 base from V and 2 from J; bases not matched to a gene: 2. The CDR3 has 16 amino acids. Here the CDR3 DNA reads TGCGCCAGCAGCTTGTCAGGGGGCCCTGGGGCCAACGTCCTGACTTTC. Protein product: CASSLSGGPGANVLTF.

The chain recombines TRBV7-9 with TRBJ2-5; TRBD2 aligns across 7 bases. Losses at the gene ends were 2 bases for V and 5 bases for J; bases not matched to a gene: 11. The CDR3 length is 16 residues. Looked up from germline, CDR1 is SEHNR and CDR2 is FQNEAQ (reference sequence). The CDR3 bases are TGTGCCAGCAGCTTATTTGGGGACTACGAGGCGGAGACCCAGTACTTC. It codes for CASSLFGDYEAETQYF.

This clonotype showed up just a few times. V gene TRBV5-1 combines with J gene TRBJ2-1; possible D gene TRBD1, 5 bases. This CDR3 region has 17 residues. Between the trimmed V and J ends, which lost 3 bases and 3 bases, there was a span of 19 bases. CDR1 and CDR2 from the germline V gene are SGHRS and YFSETQ. CDR3 nucleotides: TGCGCCAGCAGCTCTTCCCCCTCTTCAGGGATCTACAATGAGCAGTTCTTC. Translation: CASSSSPSSGIYNEQFF.

This clonotype was observed a handful of times. The CDR3 loop is CASSSTGLAGAGANVLTF. CDR3 nucleotides: TGTGCCAGCAGTTCCACGGGACTAGCGGGAGCCGGGGCCAACGTCCTGACTTTC. This rearrangement joins TRBV6-5 to TRBJ2-6; 14 bases map to TRBD2. This CDR3 contains 18 residues. With 4 bases clipped from V and 4 bases from J, the junction kept 6 bases outside the gene matches. Germline V CDR1 and CDR2: MNHEY, SVGAGI.

This clonotype occurred a few times. The chain uses TRBV28 and TRBJ2-7; 8 positions agree with TRBD1. V trimming: 4 bases; J trimming: 2 bases; junction bases outside the gene matches: 10. Per germline, CDR1 MDHEN and CDR2 SYDVKM. The CDR3 has 16 amino acids. CDR3 in amino acids: CASSSITGTGTYEQYF. The CDR3 coding sequence is TGTGCCAGCAGTTCGATCACCGGGACAGGTACCTACGAGCAGTACTTC. The whole variable domain, filled in from reference TRBV28 and TRBJ2-7, reads DVKVTQSSRYLVKRTGEKVFLECVQDMDHENMFWYRQDPGLGLRLIYFSYDVKMKEKGDIPEGYSVSREKKERFSLILESASTNQTSMYLCASSSITGTGTYEQYFGPGTRLTVT.

J is TRBJ2-5 and V is TRBV5-1; D uncertain. CDR1 and CDR2 from the germline V gene are SGHRS and YFSETQ. Trimming removed 3 bases at V and 4 bases at J, with 10 bases between. There are 13 residues in the CDR3. Here the CDR3 reads CASSSYPSETQYF. The CDR3 nucleotides are TGCGCCAGCAGCTCTTACCCGTCAGAGACCCAGTACTTC.